At least ten counts were recorded for the clone carrying this T cell receptor beta chain. Its specificity is not known. This sample is drawn from a study of T cell repertoires in cytomegalovirus infection. Across the whole study: Both recently identified HLA-C-restricted and well-studied HLA-B-restricted CMV epitopes were used in the study. Indications came from public TCR beta signatures; they pointed to CMV infection and to a matching HLA type.

Study conclusions and caveats: Dominating the ex vivo response were HLA-C-restricted CMV-specific TCR beta clonotypes. Carriage of CMV together with the relevant HLA was identifiable through cumulative public TCR beta family frequency.

One entry per CDR3 protein, called by TCRdb with MiXCR from the reads. The data contain roughly 990,000 distinct CDR3 sequences, roughly 31% of them seen just once; the ten biggest clones take up over 11%. The germline V gene encodes CDR1 SGHTA and CDR2 FQGNSA. The CDR3 covers 16 residues. V was pared by 4 bases and J by 2 bases, with 9 bases of the junction left unmatched. The sample in question was cultured CD8+ T cells from PBMCs, obtained from culture after CMV antigen stimulation. The chain couples TRBV7-2 to TRBJ2-3; 7 bases are a match to TRBD1. The TCR originated in a human donor in good health (CMV status not recorded). Some clones in this sample may be carry-over from other donors' samples. This chain's CDR3 is CASSSITGTVTDTQYF. The CDR3, as DNA: TGTGCCAGCAGCTCAATTACCGGGACAGTCACAGATACGCAGTATTTT.